This T cell receptor beta chain emerged from a study of control samples from healthy donors and cancer patients. This CDR3 has 14 residues. V lost 5 bases to trimming and J lost 0 bases, with 7 bases between them. The germline V gene has CDR1 LNHDA and CDR2 SQIVND (reference sequence). Assay used: immunoSEQ multiplex PCR; TCRdb lists only in-frame clones, some missing. The data show 120,000 or so clones, approximately 90% seen once. The TCR comes from a young woman in good health. V is TRBV19 and J is TRBJ2-2; D unclear. The sequenced sample was blood. CDR3 amino acids: CASSVRSNTGELFF. In DNA form, the CDR3 reads TGTGCCAGTAGTGTCCGGTCGAACACCGGGGAGCTGTTTTTT.